This T cell receptor (beta chain) was identified during a study of breast tumors, draining lymph nodes, adjacent tissues. Findings and limits, study-wide: Compared with lymph nodes, tumors were less diverse; compared with nontumor tissue, more. Data only fit, rather than demonstrated, lymph node origin of most tumor T cells. The data were judged consistent with most tumor T cells coming from lymph node and expanding in tumor. Luminal-like breast cancer showed significantly higher tumor–nontumor repertoire similarity than basal-like.

TCRdb fed the multiplex PCR reads into MiXCR, producing one record per CDR3 protein. The sample holds some 47,000 distinct CDR3 sequences, under 50% seen once. Turning to this clonotype: The antigen remains undetermined. The final CDR3 position lacks the conserved phenylalanine or tryptophan, pointing to a likely read error.

Unmatched junction bases numbered 12, after V lost 8 bases and J lost 7 bases. This CDR3 has 15 residues. Looked up from germline, CDR1 is MNHEY and CDR2 is SVGEGT. This receptor was obtained from a female donor with breast cancer. Some clones in this sample may be carry-over from other donors' samples. V and J are TRBV6-2 or TRBV6-3 and TRBJ2-1, with 9 bases lining up with TRBD2. The sample consisted of breast tumor tissue. In nucleotides, the CDR3 is TGTGCCAGCGGAAGAATAGCGGGAGTGGGAAATGAGCAGTTCCTC. Its translation is CASGRIAGVGNEQFL.